The T cell receptor beta chain under discussion was sequenced for a study of blood T cell repertoires in COVID-19. About the study: Samples representing acute and convalescent COVID-19 were sourced from the United States, Italy and Spain.

Patients from Seattle were sampled longitudinally, starting during active infection. Source study methods: Reference gene primer amplification gave estimated nucleated cell counts. Clones were read by immunoSEQ multiplex PCR, and TCRdb kept only the in-frame ones, dropping some. For V, J and clone size, that table is used; D and trimming come from the DNA. The sample consists of hundreds of thousands of clones, roughly 89% of them appearing once. This clone has a handful of counts. The sequence was collected from a man younger than 35 with COVID-19, enrolled during active disease. The material sequenced was peripheral blood.

The CDR3 coding sequence is TGTGCCAGCAGCCAAGTTCCAGGGAAGGACACTGAAGCTTTCTTT. Amino acid sequence: CASSQVPGKDTEAFF. This chain links TRBV3-1 (or the pseudogene TRBV3-2) with TRBJ1-1; possible D gene TRBD1, 5 bases. This CDR3 region has 15 residues. Trimming cost V 1 base and J 3 bases, with 12 bases left between them. Germline CDR1 LGHDT, CDR2 YNNKEL (reference sequence).